One and the same sample provided the 22 T cell receptor beta chains below, sequenced in a study of cytomegalovirus exposure and HLA in healthy donors. Vbeta (60) and Jbeta (13) primers were used in the PCR. Clones were read by immunoSEQ multiplex PCR, and TCRdb kept only the in-frame ones, dropping some. The sample carries about 140,000 clones, roughly three fifths recorded once. Sequenced sample: PBMCs. The source of these receptors is a woman aged 55-70 years in good health and CMV-seronegative.

This clone was counted only a few times. The rearrangement joins TRBV23-1 to TRBJ1-5; 7 bases agree with TRBD1. TRBV23-1 is known as an ORF, though its function is uncertain. J was trimmed by 7 bases and V by 4 bases; bases with no gene match: 7. This CDR3 comprises 14 residues. The CDR3 reads CASSPTGSLQPQHF. The CDR3 DNA follows: TGCGCCAGCAGTCCGACAGGGAGCCTCCAGCCCCAGCATTTT.

This clone has only a few counts. The chain's CDR3 is CASSAGRVTKNIQYF. The CDR3 bases are TGCGCCAGCAGCGCGGGGCGGGTGACCAAAAACATTCAGTACTTC. The V call is TRBV5-1, the J call TRBJ2-4, with D possibly TRBD2 on 6 matching bases. This CDR3 spans 15 amino acids. Germline CDR1 reads SGHRS; CDR2 reads YFSETQ. V lost 4 bases to trimming and J lost 2 bases, with 13 bases between them.

The rearrangement links TRBV14 to TRBJ1-1; 9 bases line up with TRBD1. V was clipped by 0 bases and J by 0 bases; unmatched bases: 2. The CDR3 contains 16 residues. Germline loops: CDR1 SGHDN, CDR2 FVKESK. Here the CDR3 reads CASSQDTGGLNTEAFF. DNA of the CDR3: TGTGCCAGCAGCCAAGATACAGGGGGCCTGAACACTGAAGCTTTCTTT.

V gene TRBV28 combines with J gene TRBJ1-2; D unclear. Per germline, CDR1 MDHEN and CDR2 SYDVKM. Trimming cost V 6 bases and J 4 bases, with 9 bases left between them. This CDR3 region has 12 residues. The CDR3 DNA reads TGTGCCAGCAGCACGCAGGTCTATGGCTACACCTTC. The encoded protein is CASSTQVYGYTF.

The chain joins TRBV27 to TRBJ2-5, with 12 bases matching TRBD2. The V gene's germline CDR1 is MNHEY and CDR2 SMNVEV (reference sequence). This CDR3 comprises 16 residues. Germline trimming cut 6 bases from V and 0 bases from J; bases unmatched to any gene: 5. CDR3 in DNA: TGTGCCAGCAGCCCGAGGACTAGCGGGGACCAAGAGACCCAGTACTTC. Its translation: CASSPRTSGDQETQYF.

CDR3 nucleotide sequence: TGTGCCAGCAGCTTAGGTCGCCGGGGCTATGGCTACACCTTC. This gives the protein CASSLGRRGYGYTF. The genes are TRBV11-2 and TRBJ1-2; D gene uncertain. V lost 1 base and J 4 bases, leaving 10 bases between the germline ends. CDR1 SGHAT and CDR2 FQNNGV come from the germline V gene. The CDR3 extends over 14 amino acids.

This clone was counted only a few times. The rearrangement joins TRBV19 to TRBJ2-1; 8 nucleotides match TRBD1. The CDR3 is 14 residues long. J gave up 2 bases and V 9 bases, and 6 bases lay outside the gene matches. Germline V gene lookup returns CDR1 LNHDA and CDR2 SQIVND (reference sequence). CDR3 in DNA: TGTGCCAGCCAGGGGGCCGGGGCCTACAATGAGCAGTTCTTC. Translation: CASQGAGAYNEQFF.

The rearrangement joins TRBV7-9 to TRBJ1-1; 8 bases are a match to TRBD1. Germline-derived CDR1 and CDR2 are SEHNR and FQNEAQ (reference sequence). Trimming took 5 bases from V and 3 from J; bases not matched to a gene: 5. This CDR3 is built from 14 residues. CDR3 amino acids: CASSLRGQDTEAFF. CDR3 DNA: TGTGCCAGCAGCCTCAGGGGGCAAGACACTGAAGCTTTCTTT.

This clone came up a few times. The chain uses TRBV5-6 and TRBJ2-5; D possibly corresponds to TRBD1 (6 bases). This CDR3 contains 14 residues. V shed 2 bases and J shed 2 bases, with 10 bases lying between them. Per germline, CDR1 SGHDT and CDR2 YYEEEE. The CDR3 nucleotides read TGTGCCAGCAGCTTCCCGGGACAACAAGAGACCCAGTACTTC. It yields the protein CASSFPGQQETQYF.

The chain employs TRBV6-1 and TRBJ1-2; D is undetermined. Germline V CDR1 and CDR2: MNHNS, SASEGT. Deletions cut 0 bases from V and 6 bases from J, with 17 bases between. The CDR3 extends over 16 amino acids. For the CDR3, the DNA is TGTGCCAGCAGTGAAGCGGGAGGAGGGCCCCTAGATGGCTACACCTTC. Translated: CASSEAGGGPLDGYTF.

This clone has a single count. A read error may produce the germline difference seen at one junction end. The rearrangement links TRBV7-9 to TRBJ2-3; TRBD2 aligns across 8 bases. From germline, CDR1 is SEHNR and CDR2 FQNEAQ (reference sequence). The CDR3 consists of 15 residues. In DNA form, the CDR3 reads TGTGCCAGCAGCTTGAGCGGGGGAAGCACAAATACGCAGTATTTT. Translated: CASSLSGGSTNTQYF.

J is TRBJ2-1 and V is TRBV6-6, with D tentatively TRBD2 (5 bases). CDR1 is MNHNY and CDR2 is SVGAGI in the germline V gene (reference sequence). The V and J ends lost 3 bases and 8 bases respectively, with 17 bases between them. The CDR3 is 15 amino acids. CDR3 nucleotides: TGTGCCAGCAGTTATGGACTCGTTCCAGTCGATGAGCAGTTCTTC. Its translation: CASSYGLVPVDEQFF.

CDR3 in amino acids: CSVEDPGRGDTIYF. The CDR3, as DNA: TGCAGCGTTGAAGACCCCGGGAGGGGAGACACCATATATTTT. This chain connects TRBV29-1 to TRBJ1-3, with TRBD1 as a possible D gene (5 bases). CDR3 length equals 14 residues. Germline CDR1 reads SQVTM; CDR2 reads ANQGSEA. Trimming cost V 0 bases and J 8 bases, with 14 bases left between them.

The chain has TRBV5-4 and TRBJ2-3, with TRBD2 identical over 9 bases. The V and J ends lost 0 bases and 0 bases, in that order; junction bases with no gene match: 11. The CDR3 is 19 residues long. The germline V gene has CDR1 SGHNT and CDR2 YYREEE (reference sequence). This chain's CDR3 is CASSLAGSGGTHSTDTQYF. CDR3 coding DNA: TGTGCCAGCAGCTTGGCCGGAAGCGGGGGGACCCATAGCACAGATACGCAGTATTTT.

The V gene is TRBV7-2, the J gene TRBJ2-7, with 11 bases fitting TRBD1. V lost 1 base to trimming and J lost 2 bases; unmatched junction nucleotides: 1. The length of the CDR3 is 15 residues. Germline V gene data show CDR1 as SGHTA and CDR2 as FQGNSA. Here the CDR3 reads CASSLVGQGAYEQYF. The DNA for the CDR3 is TGTGCCAGCAGCTTAGTGGGACAGGGGGCCTACGAGCAGTACTTC.

The rearrangement links TRBV11-3 to TRBJ2-7; D might be TRBD1 (6 bases). V lost 1 base to trimming and J lost 0 bases, with 10 bases between them. The germline V gene encodes CDR1 SGHNT and CDR2 YENEEA. The CDR3 runs 15 residues. This chain's CDR3 is CASSLGGPSSYEQYF. The CDR3 DNA reads as TGTGCCAGCAGCTTAGGGGGGCCAAGCTCCTACGAGCAGTACTTC. The variable domain in full, with the rest retrieved from reference TRBV11-3 and TRBJ2-7, is EAGVVQSPRYKIIEKKQPVAFWCNPISGHNTLYWYLQNLGQGPELLIRYENEEAVDDSQLPKDRFSAERLKGVDSTLKIQPAELGDSAVYLCASSLGGPSSYEQYFGPGTRLTVT.

The chain is built from TRBV19 and TRBJ2-3; 8 nucleotides agree with TRBD2. This CDR3 is 14 amino acids long. J lost 5 bases, V lost 2 bases, and 3 bases had no gene match. Germline assignment: CDR1 LNHDA and CDR2 SQIVND (reference sequence). The CDR3 region has the DNA TGTGCCAGTAGTATAAGCCTAGCGGGAGATACGCAGTATTTT. The encoded protein is CASSISLAGDTQYF.

The J gene is TRBJ1-4, the V gene TRBV9; D is uncertain. The CDR3 spans 14 residues. Per the germline V gene, CDR1 is SGDLS and CDR2 is YYNGEE. The V and J ends lost 0 bases and 4 bases respectively, with 7 bases between them. CDR3 sequence reads: CASSVGLGNEKLFF. The CDR3 DNA is TGTGCCAGCAGCGTAGGACTTGGTAATGAAAAACTGTTTTTT.

The chain employs TRBV9 and TRBJ1-2; no definite D call. The germline V and J ends were trimmed by 4 bases and 3 bases, with 16 bases remaining between them. The CDR3 is 15 amino acids. Germline values: CDR1 SGDLS, CDR2 YYNGEE. This chain's CDR3 is CASSSHGITHYGYTF. The CDR3 coding sequence is TGTGCCAGCAGCTCTCACGGGATTACGCACTATGGCTACACCTTC.

The rearrangement joins TRBV6-5 to TRBJ2-5; a weak D match, TRBD2 (5 bases). This CDR3 is 11 amino acids long. V was shortened by 4 bases and J by 7 bases, with 7 bases between the two germline ends. The germline V gene encodes CDR1 MNHEY and CDR2 SVGAGI. CDR3 DNA: TGTGCCAGCAGTTTCAGCGGGACCCAGTACTTC. It translates to CASSFSGTQYF.

This clone was seen only a few times. The chain links TRBV19 to TRBJ2-3, with a tentative D call TRBD1 (5 bases). The CDR3 length is 14 residues. V dropped 4 bases and J dropped 3 bases, with 11 bases sitting between them. Germline V lookup: CDR1 LNHDA, CDR2 SQIVND (reference sequence). CDR3 nucleotides: TGTGCCAGTAGTAGTGTTCAGGGAACAGATACGCAGTATTTT. It codes for CASSSVQGTDTQYF.

V is TRBV5-1 and J is TRBJ2-5; weak D call: TRBD2 (6 bases). Germline CDR1 SGHRS, CDR2 YFSETQ. CDR3 size: 12 residues. The germline V and J ends were trimmed by 0 bases and 11 bases, with 11 bases remaining between them. The CDR3 reads CASSLGTGGQYF. CDR3 DNA sequence: TGCGCCAGCAGCTTGGGAACAGGAGGGCAGTACTTC.